Reported below is one T cell receptor beta chain. The target antigen is unknown. The junction departs from germline at one end; a sequencing error may be responsible. Germline assignment: CDR1 SQVTM and CDR2 ANQGSEA. The CDR3 consists of 15 residues. These data come from a study of tumor-infiltrating lymphocytes in primary liver carcinoma. General study findings and limits: Overlap in tumor-adjacent and tumor-blood pairs fell below that of tumor region pairs.

Priming with a constant-region primer yielded TCR beta cDNA from around 0.45 ug total RNA. ARM-PCR was slightly modified, and three nested multiplex PCR rounds with it gave rise to the TCR beta libraries. Researchers ran the first two PCR rounds for roughly 11 cycles each with TRBV1-TRBV30 forward primers and a C-beta reverse primer. TCRdb re-called the multiplex PCR reads with MiXCR, one entry per CDR3 protein. This table holds about 37,000 distinct CDR3 sequences, approximately 82% found once. Each 20-30 mg portion of unsorted bulk tissue served as the source for co-extraction of RNA and DNA. Resection treated the patients' primary liver carcinoma.

The chain combines TRBV29-1 with TRBJ2-1; D remains unclear. This clonotype was sampled from a man aged 40-49 years with primary liver carcinoma and hepatitis B virus infection. The sample was tumor-adjacent normal liver tissue. The CDR3 is CCVVPLVGLENEQFF. CDR3 DNA sequence: TGCTGCGTTGTTCCACTTGTGGGATTGGAGAATGAGCAGTTCTTC.